The sample holds many counts of the clone carrying this TCR beta chain. The antigen is undetermined. This sample was taken from a study of T cells in Graves' hyperthyroidism and ophthalmopathy. The V segment lost 0 bases and the J segment 6 bases; nucleotides outside the gene matches: 7. The CDR3 loop spans 15 amino acids. Germline values: CDR1 MNHEY, CDR2 SVGAGI. Aged 18 to 65, the patients had hyperthyroidism that was newly diagnosed and had lasted under 2 months. Investigators excluded patients with uncontrolled infection, other autoimmune disease, pregnancy or lactation. TCR beta CDR3 regions were amplified from RNA transcripts. The primer set for the first-round RT-PCR of the TCR CDR3 was HTBI. MiXCR was run by TCRdb on the multiplex PCR reads, yielding one entry per CDR3 protein. Of a few hundred thousand distinct CDR3 sequences listed, around a fifth are singletons. Overall study findings and caveats: Ophthalmopathy was identified by the model a median 6.5 months ahead of onset.

V is TRBV6-5 and J is TRBJ2-7; 8 positions match TRBD1. Sequenced input: blood. The sequence derives from a woman between 45 and 60 years old with Graves' hyperthyroidism. DNA for the CDR3: TGTGCCAGCAGTTACTCGAGCCAGGGGGCGTCCGAGCAGTACTTC. Protein sequence: CASSYSSQGASEQYF.